The 7 T cell receptor beta chains below all came from one sample that was sequenced in a study of blood T cell repertoires in COVID-19. Here immunoSEQ multiplex PCR was the method, and the copy in TCRdb shows in-frame clones only, minus some. This sample yields fewer than 300,000 clones, of which about 89% are seen a single time; about 2% belongs to the top ten. Sequencing was performed on peripheral blood. Source of these receptors: a woman aged 25 to 39 with COVID-19, enrolled during active disease.

This clone appeared a single time. The V and J genes are TRBV24-1 and TRBJ2-2; TRBD1 is a possible D gene (6 bases). CDR3 length: 13 amino acids. Germline CDR1 reads KGHDR; CDR2 reads SFDVKD. With 0 bases removed from V and 8 bases from J, the gap between germline ends came to 6 bases. The CDR3 coding sequence is TGTGCCACCAGTGATTTGAGGGGGGGGGAGCTGTTTTTT. Its translation: CATSDLRGGELFF.

The chain is built from TRBV19 and TRBJ2-1; D is unresolved. V gave up 9 bases and J gave up 0 bases, with 3 bases separating them. Looked up from germline, CDR1 is LNHDA and CDR2 is SQIVND (reference sequence). CDR3 length: 11 amino acids. The CDR3 sequence: CASSSYNEQFF. CDR3 sequence (DNA): TGTGCCAGCAGCTCCTACAATGAGCAGTTCTTC.

Turning to this clone: In the same sample, other DNA sequences code for this CDR3. The rearrangement links TRBV28 to TRBJ2-7; tentative D call: TRBD1 (6 bases). V was pared by 3 bases and J by 0 bases, with 9 bases between. There are 14 residues in the CDR3. Looked up from germline, CDR1 is MDHEN and CDR2 is SYDVKM. This CDR3 reads CASSLGTSSYEQYF. The CDR3 DNA is TGTGCCAGCAGTTTGGGGACAAGCTCCTACGAGCAGTACTTC.

The rearrangement links TRBV2 to TRBJ1-6, with unresolved D. CDR1 and CDR2 from the germline V gene are SNHLY and FYNNEI. The V gene lost 7 bases and the J gene lost 13 bases, with 11 bases spanning the gap. The CDR3 sequence is 11 residues long. The DNA of the CDR3 is TGTGCCAGCACCGCGGTTGGTCCCCTCCACTTT. It specifies CASTAVGPLHF.

This chain joins TRBV5-4 and TRBJ1-1; TRBD1 might be the D (6 bases). The CDR3 has 13 amino acids. Germline V gene data show CDR1 as SGHNT and CDR2 as YYREEE (reference sequence). V was pared by 4 bases and J by 1 base, with 8 bases between. CDR3 in amino acids: CASSPGQNTEAFF. In DNA, the CDR3 is TGTGCCAGCAGCCCGGGACAGAACACTGAAGCTTTCTTT.

The chain carries TRBV11-2 and TRBJ1-1; maybe TRBD1 (6 bases). CDR3 length: 12 amino acids. With 3 bases removed from V and 8 bases from J, the gap between germline ends came to 10 bases. CDR1 SGHAT and CDR2 FQNNGV come from the germline V gene. The CDR3 here is CASSFGQIEAFF. CDR3 bases: TGTGCCAGCAGCTTCGGACAGATAGAAGCTTTCTTT.

The chain employs TRBV6-4 and TRBJ1-4, with 7 bases aligning to TRBD1. The CDR3 extends over 16 amino acids. J was trimmed by 4 bases and V by 2 bases; bases with no gene match: 7. From germline, CDR1 is MRHNA and CDR2 SNTAGT. In DNA, the CDR3 is TGTGCCAGCAGTGACAGGGGGCGTTCAGGTAATGAAAAACTGTTTTTT. Translated, it gives CASSDRGRSGNEKLFF.